Shown below are 22 T cell receptor beta chains from a single sample sequenced in a study of immune evolution from preneoplasia to lung adenocarcinoma (dated by TCRdb to the early 2020s). The receptor library was made with the immunoSEQ multiplex PCR assay. TCRdb mirrors the immuneACCESS table, restricted to in-frame sequences. Some clones are absent from its copies; in checked studies, under half trace to an unresolved V gene, and the reason for the others is unknown. The sample yields 9,500 to 13,000 clones; approximately 86% were counted once. 1.7% of the sample comes from the top ten. The sample taken for sequencing was FFPE minimally invasive lung adenocarcinoma tissue. The cell subset or site label for this specimen denotes: micro-invasive lung adenocarcinoma (MIA). Receptor source: a person aged 70 to 85 with lung adenocarcinoma.

A word on this clone: The same CDR3 is also encoded by other DNA sequences in this sample. The chain links TRBV29-1 to TRBJ1-2; maybe TRBD1 (5 bases). Germline-derived CDR1 and CDR2 are SQVTM and ANQGSEA. This CDR3 comprises 12 residues. Trimming removed 6 bases from V and 2 bases from J, with 10 bases in between. The CDR3 region is CSVAGGNYGYTF. DNA of the CDR3: TGCAGCGTCGCGGGGGGGAACTATGGCTACACCTTC.

This chain connects TRBV6-5 to TRBJ1-1; no clear D. CDR3 length equals 15 residues. Germline loops: CDR1 MNHEY, CDR2 SVGAGI. Trimming left V 6 bases short and J 3 bases short, with 17 bases between. This CDR3 is CASRGFGVGDTEAFF. DNA of the CDR3: TGTGCCAGCAGGGGTTTTGGGGTCGGAGACACTGAAGCTTTCTTT.

The gene calls are TRBV10-3 and TRBJ2-1; maybe TRBD2 (7 bases). With 3 bases removed from V and 4 bases from J, the gap between germline ends came to 16 bases. The CDR3 spans 16 residues. Per the germline V gene, CDR1 is ENHRY and CDR2 is SYGVKD. The CDR3 DNA reads as TGTGCCATCAGTGAAGGGGGGGGGCAGCAATACAATGAGCAGTTCTTC. It codes for CAISEGGGQQYNEQFF.

The rearrangement uses TRBV5-1 and TRBJ2-6; D is perhaps TRBD1 or TRBD2 (6 bases each). The CDR3 loop spans 16 amino acids. The ends were cut back, 3 bases at V and 2 bases at J, with 12 bases in the middle. Germline CDR1 is SGHRS and CDR2 is YFSETQ. CDR3 region: CASSWGARAGANVLTF. CDR3 nucleotide sequence: TGCGCCAGCAGCTGGGGGGCCAGGGCTGGGGCCAACGTCCTGACTTTC.

The V call is TRBV28, the J call TRBJ1-2, with unresolved D. The CDR3 runs 15 residues. The germline CDR1 and CDR2 sequences are MDHEN and SYDVKM. With 5 bases removed from V and 1 base from J, the gap between germline ends came to 14 bases. CDR3 in DNA: TGTGCCAGCAGTACCCCCGAGACACGTAACTATGGCTACACCTTC. It encodes CASSTPETRNYGYTF.

This chain connects TRBV2 to TRBJ2-7; D possibly corresponds to TRBD1 (5 bases). Germline V gives CDR1 SNHLY, CDR2 FYNNEI. CDR3 length: 15 residues. Trimming took off 5 bases at V and 9 bases at J, with 23 bases between the two ends. This chain's CDR3 is CASSPRVAVGGAQYF. As DNA, the CDR3 is TGTGCCAGCAGTCCTAGGGTGGCCGTGGGTGGGGCGCAGTACTTC.

The chain links TRBV6-1 to TRBJ1-2; a possible D gene is TRBD1 (5 bases). This CDR3 is 14 amino acids long. Germline V gives CDR1 MNHNS, CDR2 SASEGT. V shed 4 bases and J shed 1 base, with 10 bases lying between them. The CDR3 is CASSVAGLNYGYTF. The DNA of the CDR3 is TGTGCCAGCAGTGTAGCGGGACTTAACTATGGCTACACCTTC.

The count of this clone is one. The chain joins TRBV28 to TRBJ2-1, with 10 bases that match TRBD2. Per germline, CDR1 MDHEN and CDR2 SYDVKM. The CDR3 spans 19 residues. With 3 bases clipped from V and 4 bases from J, the junction kept 15 bases outside the gene matches. The CDR3 loop is CASSLGASGGQINYNEQFF. For the CDR3, the DNA is TGTGCCAGCAGTTTGGGGGCTAGCGGGGGCCAAATCAATTACAATGAGCAGTTCTTC.

The rearrangement joins TRBV28 to TRBJ1-5; 9 bases match TRBD1. CDR3 length: 16 residues. Trimming cost V 7 bases and J 0 bases; bases outside gene matches: 7. Per the germline V gene, CDR1 is MDHEN and CDR2 is SYDVKM. The CDR3 loop is CASTRTGVYSNQPQHF. The CDR3 coding sequence is TGTGCCAGCACCCGGACAGGGGTCTATAGCAATCAGCCCCAGCATTTT.

The rearrangement links TRBV6-5 to TRBJ1-1; 7 bases map to TRBD1. This CDR3 has 14 residues. J was trimmed by 10 bases and V by 2 bases; bases with no gene match: 10. CDR1 is MNHEY, CDR2 SVGAGI, per germline. CDR3 in amino acids: CASSYAGTVSAAFF. The DNA of the CDR3 is TGTGCCAGCAGTTACGCCGGGACAGTGAGTGCAGCTTTCTTT.

This sequence joins TRBV7-9 and TRBJ2-2; perhaps TRBD1 as D (5 bases). CDR3 length: 14 residues. The germline gives CDR1 SEHNR, CDR2 FQNEAQ (reference sequence). V gave up 5 bases and J gave up 1 base, with 8 bases separating them. As DNA, the CDR3 is TGTGCCAGCAGCCTCGGACAGAACACCGGGGAGCTGTTTTTT. Translated, it gives CASSLGQNTGELFF.

V is TRBV28 and J is TRBJ1-1; D is perhaps TRBD1 (5 bases). Germline-derived CDR1 and CDR2 are MDHEN and SYDVKM. Trimming left V 5 bases short and J 1 base short, with 14 bases between. The CDR3 has 15 amino acids. The CDR3 DNA reads TGTGCCAGCAGTGCGGGTGGGCAGGGGAACACTGAAGCTTTCTTT. Translated, it gives CASSAGGQGNTEAFF.

The chain recombines TRBV9 with TRBJ2-2; D possibly matches TRBD1 or TRBD2 (5 bases each). Per germline, CDR1 SGDLS and CDR2 YYNGEE. V dropped 7 bases and J dropped 0 bases, with 13 bases sitting between them. The CDR3 covers 15 residues. Here the CDR3 reads CASGTGLPNTGELFF. CDR3 coding DNA: TGTGCCAGCGGGACCGGGCTTCCGAACACCGGGGAGCTGTTTTTT.

This clone was seen a single time. CDR3 bases: TGTGCCAGCAGTTTGACCCACCGCTACGAGCAGTACTTC. Translated: CASSLTHRYEQYF. The chain joins TRBV28 to TRBJ2-7; D uncertain. Between the trimmed V and J ends, which lost 3 bases and 3 bases, there was a span of 9 bases. The CDR3 runs to 13 residues. CDR1 MDHEN and CDR2 SYDVKM come from the germline V gene.

The V gene is TRBV5-1, the J gene TRBJ2-3; 7 bases agree with TRBD1. Germline loops: CDR1 SGHRS, CDR2 YFSETQ. The CDR3 is 15 amino acids. Losses at the gene ends were 1 base for V and 2 bases for J; bases not matched to a gene: 4. The CDR3 sequence: CASSLPTGDTDTQYF. The CDR3 coding sequence is TGCGCCAGCAGCTTGCCTACAGGGGACACAGATACGCAGTATTTT. Combining the CDR3 with reference TRBV5-1 and TRBJ2-3 gives the whole variable domain KAGVTQTPRYLIKTRGQQVTLSCSPISGHRSVSWYQQTPGQGLQFLFEYFSETQRNKGNFPGRFSGRQFSNSRSEMNVSTLELGDSALYLCASSLPTGDTDTQYFGPGTRLTVL.

V usage is TRBV28 and J usage is TRBJ2-3; 7 nucleotides match TRBD1. Germline assignment: CDR1 MDHEN and CDR2 SYDVKM. The CDR3 is made up of 17 amino acids. Germline trimming cut 3 bases from V and 2 bases from J; bases unmatched to any gene: 11. The CDR3 loop reads CASSLSQGRVNTDTQYF. The CDR3 DNA reads as TGTGCCAGCAGTTTGTCACAGGGGCGCGTGAACACAGATACGCAGTATTTT.

In its sample, this clone was seen a few times. The chain couples TRBV6-6 to TRBJ2-7, with TRBD1 identical over 8 bases. Germline CDR1 is MNHNY and CDR2 is SVGAGI (reference sequence). The CDR3 contains 14 residues. Trimming took 2 bases from V and 4 from J; bases not matched to a gene: 4. Here the CDR3 DNA reads TGTGCCAGCAGTTACACAGGGGGTGGGTACGAGCAGTACTTC. Translating gives CASSYTGGGYEQYF.

This chain connects TRBV15 to TRBJ2-7; a possible D gene is TRBD2 (7 bases). Trimming removed 5 bases at V and 2 bases at J, with 13 bases between. The CDR3 runs 14 residues. The V gene's germline CDR1 is LNHNV and CDR2 YYDKDF (reference sequence). CDR3 DNA sequence: TGTGCCACCAGCCGGAGGGGGGGAGCCTACGAGCAGTACTTC. Amino acids: CATSRRGGAYEQYF.

DNA of the CDR3: TGTGCCAGCAGCCCTACTAGCGGAGAGTACACCGGGGAGCTGTTTTTT. This gives the protein CASSPTSGEYTGELFF. The chain employs TRBV7-9 and TRBJ2-2; 8 positions agree with TRBD2. V was clipped by 5 bases and J by 3 bases; unmatched bases: 8. CDR1 and CDR2 from the germline V gene are SEHNR and FQNEAQ (reference sequence). The CDR3 has 16 amino acids.

The rearrangement uses TRBV5-1 and TRBJ1-2, with TRBD1 as a possible D gene (6 bases). CDR1 SGHRS and CDR2 YFSETQ come from the germline V gene. Deletions cut 4 bases from V and 0 bases from J, with 13 bases between. The CDR3 contains 15 residues. The CDR3 region is CASSVGDNPNYGYTF. CDR3 DNA: TGCGCCAGCAGCGTTGGGGACAACCCTAACTATGGCTACACCTTC.

J is TRBJ2-1 and V is TRBV27; D may be TRBD2 (6 bases). V lost 5 bases and J 2 bases, leaving 13 bases between the germline ends. This CDR3 is built from 15 residues. From germline, CDR1 is MNHEY and CDR2 SMNVEV (reference sequence). CDR3 coding DNA: TGTGCCAGCAGTCTTAGCGGTAACCCCTACAATGAGCAGTTCTTC. It translates to CASSLSGNPYNEQFF.

CDR3 bases: TGTGCCAGCAGCGAGGGACGTGGGCTATACTTC. This sequence encodes CASSEGRGLYF. The V gene is TRBV9, the J gene TRBJ2-7; perhaps D is TRBD1 or TRBD2 (5 bases each). V was trimmed by 3 bases and J by 13 bases, leaving 14 bases between them. Per the germline V gene, CDR1 is SGDLS and CDR2 is YYNGEE. The CDR3 length is 11 residues.